What follows is one TCR beta chain and its context. Its antigen is currently not known. No base qualities exist here, and no much larger clone lies one base off it. The library was generated by the immunoSEQ multiplex PCR assay. A mixture of 60 forward primers for TCR Vbeta segments and 13 reverse primers for TCR Jbeta segments was used in the multiplex PCR. Amplification of the CDR3 region of rearranged TCR beta genes was performed with a multiplex PCR assay on genomic DNA. Amplified TCR beta libraries were sequenced as 87-base-pair reads on the Illumina HiSeq System. In the original analysis: A later analysis counted some 80 million unique TCR beta chains across the 500 to 850 repertoires, and 9.5 million to 11 million of these chains were shared by at least two donors. Raw reads were error-corrected and collapsed into unique sequences with a nearest-neighbor algorithm that merged closely related sequences to remove PCR and sequencing errors. Alignment of CDR3 sequences to IMGT reference sequences was used to assign V, D and J gene segments. For a sequence to be retained, a match of at least six nucleotides was required to both a V gene segment and a J gene segment. A rearrangement was called productive if the CDR3 had no stop codons and remained in frame with V and J, and every other rearrangement was called non-productive. CDR3 was defined by IMGT convention, running from the second conserved V-encoded cysteine to the conserved J-encoded phenylalanine. Sequences without an unambiguous match to a single V gene segment were excluded from the earlier analysis of 500 to 700 of the donors. An earlier analysis of 587 of the donors called V segments functional above 56.7% productive rearrangements and segregating when the between-donor standard deviation exceeded 5%. A statistical classification framework was developed to diagnose cytomegalovirus status using the catalog of TCR beta chain sequences. A later analysis assigned V and J genes by comparing TCR nucleotide sequences with IMGT/GENE-DB human TR gene sequences. Using the TCRdist pipeline, a later analysis assigned CDR3 sequences along with most-parsimonious VDJ recombination scenarios. In a later analysis, every TCR beta chain was defined by the combination of its CDR3 amino acid sequence and its V-gene family, and reads without a unique V-gene family were dropped. In a later analysis, fewer than 600 highly shared, low-generation-probability nucleotide sequences were removed to address suspected cross-contamination and a sequencing artifact. For each public chain, a later analysis derived a clonal expansion index from normalized ranks of inferred template counts within each repertoire. In a later analysis, generation probabilities were computed using a VDJ recombination model fitted to out-of-frame rearrangements, and the results were checked against IGoR. In a later analysis, TCR-TCR, TCR-HLA and TCR-CMV co-occurrence was scored with hypergeometric tests, and a repertoire-size bias correction was applied to TCR pairs. To estimate false discovery rates, a later analysis permuted the HLA or CMV assignments 20 times. In a later analysis, co-occurring TCRs were grouped using DBSCAN, and TCRdist sequence similarity was added for clustering within HLA-allele-positive subsets. Repertoires with fewer than 30,000 or more than 120,000 public chains, plus five repertoires with anomalous nucleotide sharing, were excluded from co-occurrence clustering. In its TCRdb copy, this immuneACCESS table keeps in-frame sequences only and misses some clones. Where compared with another copy, unresolved V genes explain less than half of these, and the others have no known cause. That table is the source of V, J and clone size, and D and trimming were worked out from the DNA. Present in this sample are hundreds of thousands of clones, 80% to 90% of which were seen just once. 0.9% to 1.1% of the sample belongs to the ten largest clones.

Per the germline V gene, MGHRA is the CDR1 and YSYEKL is the CDR2. The V end gives up 0 bases and the J end 5 bases, leaving 19 bases in the junction not matched to a gene. Reading from cysteine to phenylalanine, the CDR3 counts 21 amino acids. Only the CDR3 DNA stays, 63 bases, in frame from base 1. The cohort was made up of 650 to 700 healthy bone marrow donors. At the time of sampling, all cohort members were nominally healthy, though unrecorded immune exposures were likely present. The donor tested CMV seronegative and was one of the 352 seronegative cohort members. A peripheral blood sample was collected from each donor, and TCR beta sequencing was performed on peripheral blood mononuclear cells. The Qiagen DNeasy Blood Extraction Kit was used to extract genomic DNA from the blood cell samples. The sample is drawn from a study of cytomegalovirus exposure and HLA in healthy donors (dated by TCRdb to the late 2010s). Context from the whole study: An earlier analysis of several hundred of the donors reported approximately 300 Gb of sequence data and some 100 million unique TCR beta sequences from 150 million to 200 million T cells. Roughly 320 gigabases of sequencing data and 70 million to 95 million unique TCR sequences made up an early release that covered under 750 HLA-typed donors. Of the 350 to 450 genotyped donors, over 70% fell in the genetic ancestry cluster associated with self-reported Caucasian donors. The study aimed to test whether cataloging public T cell receptors could reveal signatures of past pathogen exposure. Using immunosequencing, the study profiled T cell repertoires from 666 subjects and related those repertoires to cytomegalovirus serostatus. Along with the approximately 670-subject first cohort, a separate validation cohort of over 90 different subjects was used. To predict cytomegalovirus infection status, the study brought together high-throughput TCR immunosequencing, statistical association of individual TCRs with disease status, and machine learning. A later analysis re-analyzed previously published TCR beta repertoires from approximately 700 donors and added high-resolution HLA genotyping to study TCR occurrence patterns. The later analysis used no new phenotypic data to find candidate immune exposures, relying instead on TCR beta sequences and their occurrence across donors. An earlier analysis of several hundred of the donors used high-throughput TCR beta sequencing to judge whether each TCR beta V gene segment behaved as functional or pseudogenic. Donor age, sex, ethnicity and CMV serostatus were compiled together with the repertoire data. In a later genetic analysis, genome-wide SNP genotypes for about three fifths of the roughly 670 donors were used, and that subset was treated as a discovery cohort. Every discovery cohort repertoire had been produced on one sequencing platform. Both class I and class II loci were covered by HLA typing, at four-digit resolution. The number of typed donors differed by locus: about 620-630 for A, B, C, DRB1 and DQB1; 522 for DQA1; some 610 for DPA1; and approximately 450 for DPB1. A few DR-DQ haplotypes were treated as single units for association and clustering because of strong linkage in the cohort. Among a few hundred genotyped donors of the cohort, an average of about 240,000 unique TCR beta nucleotide sequences were sequenced per donor, roughly 18% of them non-productive. General findings and caveats noted by the study authors: At a false discovery rate of 0.05, a later analysis linked under 20,000 TCR beta sequences to specific HLA alleles. In a later analysis, HLA-associated TCR beta chains showed more clonal expansion and lower generation probabilities than non-associated chains that were equally common. Because counts were too low, 15 to 20 rarely observed V segments, including chromosome 9 orphons, were excluded from the earlier analysis of 587 of the donors. The authors suggested that the approach could potentially be extended to other disease states and immunological phenotypes. Because the 87-base-pair reads could not distinguish some IMGT-functional V segments, including TRBV6-2 and TRBV6-3, those segments were excluded. Three of the identified cytomegalovirus-associated TCR beta chains were confirmed in vitro to be specific for cytomegalovirus antigens. In an earlier analysis of more than 500 of the donors, most TCR beta V segments appeared in productive rearrangements about 87% or about 30% of the time, broadly matching IMGT annotations. In a later analysis, the rate of TCR association differed among HLA loci, with DRB1 alleles having the most associated TCRs and HLA-C alleles having the fewest. Across donors, most TCR sequences were observed very rarely, whereas some public TCRs were present in many individuals. According to a later analysis, parvovirus B19, influenza, CMV and Epstein-Barr virus appeared linked to several top co-occurrence clusters. A further reported finding was that TCR beta sequences accurately predicted the HLA-A and HLA-B alleles for most subjects in the first cohort. A later genetic analysis reported fewer N-insertions in productive TCRs among donors in an Asian-associated ancestry cluster than the roughly 650-donor mean. This cohort had only TCR beta chains sequenced, and the lack of alpha or paired-chain data limited which features could be detected. A cluster of highly shared sequence variants was judged likely to represent a technical artifact of the sequencing pipeline. Linkage disequilibrium might explain the correlated functional status among segregating V segments, but an unknown experimental factor could not be excluded. Strong co-occurrence of HLA alleles, especially DR and DQ, made assigning TCR associations to individual alleles difficult. Because some donors lacked HLA typing at each locus, the association tests relied only on the typed subset. According to a later analysis, most CMV-associated TCR beta chains appeared to be HLA-restricted, and the HLA associations seemed to be driven largely by CMV exposure. An association between a missense DCLRE1C variant and V-gene and J-gene trimming of TCR beta chains was found in a later genetic analysis and replicated in an independent cohort. Immune exposure information for the cohort was limited to CMV serostatus. The study listed 164 TCR beta chains as associated with cytomegalovirus. Sequencing depth was assumed to be roughly uniform across donors in the presence/absence analyses, though that assumption may not hold. The classifier was reported to diagnose cytomegalovirus status with high specificity and sensitivity in both the original cohort and the validation cohort.

Here the chain combines TRBV4-1 and TRBJ2-5, with 12 bases in between that match TRBD2. Sequencing used PBMCs. This receptor was taken from a woman between 18 and 29 years old in good health and CMV-seronegative. The DNA sequence follows: TGCGCCAGCAGCCAAGATGAGAGGCAGGGGGCTAGCGGGAGGGCCAGGGAGACCCAGTACTTC. Translated, this gives CASSQDERQGASGRARETQYF.